Below, 26 T cell receptor beta chains from the same sample are listed, as sequenced in a study of graft-versus-host responses after intestinal transplantation. Method: immunoSEQ multiplex PCR; TCRdb's copy keeps in-frame clones and lacks some. Of about 98,000 clones in the sample, around 88% were seen once. Sequencing was performed on PBMCs, taken 255 days after intestinal transplant. The source is a human patient who received an intestinal transplant, so some T cells may come from the graft donor.

This sequence joins TRBV27 and TRBJ2-1, with TRBD2 identical over 12 bases. CDR1 is MNHEY, CDR2 SMNVEV, per germline (reference sequence). The CDR3 runs to 15 residues. Trimming took 4 bases from V and 10 from J; bases not matched to a gene: 8. The CDR3, as DNA: TGTGCCAGCAGTTCAGGCACTAGCGGGAGGACGGAGCAGTTCTTC. This encodes CASSSGTSGRTEQFF.

The rearrangement links TRBV28 to TRBJ1-5, with a possible D match to TRBD1 (5 bases). In germline, CDR1 is MDHEN, CDR2 SYDVKM. This CDR3 spans 15 amino acids. V was trimmed by 8 bases and J by 2 bases, leaving 16 bases between them. The chain's CDR3 is CASSVSGRGNQPQHF. The CDR3 DNA reads as TGTGCCAGCTCCGTTAGCGGCAGGGGCAATCAGCCCCAGCATTTT.

V gene TRBV15 combines with J gene TRBJ1-6; the D is unclear. Germline-derived CDR1 and CDR2 are LNHNV and YYDKDF (reference sequence). The ends were cut back, 0 bases at V and 0 bases at J, with 9 bases in the middle. The CDR3 spans 17 residues. The CDR3, as DNA: TGTGCCACCAGCAGAGAACGAACTAGCTCCTATAATTCACCCCTCCACTTT. It yields the protein CATSRERTSSYNSPLHF. Full variable domain (outside the CDR3, taken from reference TRBV15 and TRBJ1-6): DAMVIQNPRYQVTQFGKPVTLSCSQTLNHNVMYWYQQKSSQAPKLLFHYYDKDFNNEADTPDNFQSRRPNTSFCFLDIRSPGLGDTAMYLCATSRERTSSYNSPLHFGNGTRLTVT.

V gene TRBV7-3 combines with J gene TRBJ1-1; D gene unclear. The CDR3 has 13 amino acids. With 1 base removed from V and 0 bases from J, the gap between germline ends came to 3 bases. Germline V CDR1 and CDR2: SGHTA, FQGTGA. The DNA of the CDR3 is TGTGCCAGCAGCTTAAGGATGAACACTGAAGCTTTCTTT. As protein: CASSLRMNTEAFF.

This clone was recorded once. The V and J genes are TRBV6-6 and TRBJ2-5; 11 bases match TRBD2. The CDR3 loop spans 15 amino acids. CDR1 and CDR2 from the germline V gene are MNHNY and SVGAGI (reference sequence). After removal of 6 bases from V and 5 bases from J, the junction contained 8 bases not matched to a gene. Here the CDR3 DNA reads TGTGCCAGCAGCAAGACTAGCGGGGTTGTGGAGACCCAGTACTTC. This codes for CASSKTSGVVETQYF.

The V call is TRBV25-1, the J call TRBJ2-1; 10 bases align to TRBD1. V lost 1 base and J lost 6; bases outside the gene matches: 3. The CDR3 length is 15 residues. The germline V gene encodes CDR1 MGHDK and CDR2 SYGVNS. The CDR3 DNA reads TGTGCCAGCAGTGAATCCGGGACAGGGGTCAATGAGCAGTTCTTC. The encoded protein is CASSESGTGVNEQFF.

This clone is medium-sized in the sample. The conserved phenylalanine or tryptophan normally closing the CDR3 is absent here, so this likely arose from a read error. Because the CDR3's place on the DNA is in doubt, the DNA is left out and the CDR3 is given as listed by TCRdb. The chain recombines TRBV5-1 with TRBJ2-3; the table's D call TRBD1 went unverified against the DNA. Germline V lookup: CDR1 SGHRS, CDR2 YFSETQ. Counting both end residues, the CDR3 totals 9 amino acids. The CDR3 is CASSLERQL.

This chain joins TRBV28 and TRBJ1-6; D gene unclear. With 4 bases removed from V and 5 bases from J, the gap between germline ends came to 12 bases. CDR1 and CDR2 from the germline V gene are MDHEN and SYDVKM. The CDR3 runs 15 residues. The CDR3 loop reads CASSSFGRHNSPLHF. The CDR3 DNA sequence: TGTGCCAGCAGTTCTTTCGGGCGTCATAATTCACCCCTCCACTTT. Together with reference TRBV28 and TRBJ1-6, the CDR3 gives the full variable domain: DVKVTQSSRYLVKRTGEKVFLECVQDMDHENMFWYRQDPGLGLRLIYFSYDVKMKEKGDIPEGYSVSREKKERFSLILESASTNQTSMYLCASSSFGRHNSPLHFGNGTRLTVT.

The chain recombines TRBV28 with TRBJ2-7, with 8 positions matching TRBD1. CDR3 length: 15 residues. After removal of 7 bases from V and 6 bases from J, the junction contained 14 bases not matched to a gene. The germline V gene has CDR1 MDHEN and CDR2 SYDVKM. CDR3 protein: CASTSVGTGAREQYF. CDR3 DNA: TGTGCCAGCACCTCGGTCGGGACAGGTGCTCGCGAGCAGTACTTC.

The chain employs TRBV28 and TRBJ1-3; the D is unclear. V lost 3 bases and J 7 bases, leaving 4 bases between the germline ends. Germline values: CDR1 MDHEN, CDR2 SYDVKM. The CDR3 consists of 11 residues. The CDR3 here is CASSFGNTIYF. DNA of the CDR3: TGTGCCAGCAGTTTCGGTAACACCATATATTTT.

This chain connects TRBV28 to TRBJ2-5; D may correspond to TRBD1 or TRBD2 (5 bases each). Germline V gene lookup returns CDR1 MDHEN and CDR2 SYDVKM. V was shortened by 3 bases and J by 3 bases, with 8 bases between the two germline ends. The CDR3 loop spans 13 amino acids. The CDR3 DNA reads as TGTGCCAGCAGTTTCTGGGGGAAAGAGACCCAGTACTTC. Its translation: CASSFWGKETQYF.

This clone has only one observation. The V gene is TRBV11-3, the J gene TRBJ2-7; tentatively, D is TRBD2 (5 bases). V lost 3 bases, J lost 5 bases, and 11 bases lay in between. Germline V gene data show CDR1 as SGHNT and CDR2 as YENEEA. The CDR3 covers 13 residues. The CDR3 is CASSLGFGNEQYF. The DNA of the CDR3 is TGTGCCAGCAGCTTGGGGTTCGGGAACGAGCAGTACTTC.

This rearrangement joins TRBV9 to TRBJ2-7; TRBD2 matches at 11 bases. Germline loops: CDR1 SGDLS, CDR2 YYNGEE. V was pared by 2 bases and J by 4 bases, with 5 bases of the junction left unmatched. This CDR3 contains 15 residues. CDR3 loop: CASSVPSGGPYEQYF. The DNA of the CDR3 is TGTGCCAGCAGCGTCCCTAGCGGGGGGCCGTACGAGCAGTACTTC.

This chain joins TRBV14 and TRBJ2-3, with D possibly being TRBD2 (5 bases). The CDR3 length is 13 residues. Trimming took off 3 bases at V and 6 bases at J, with 10 bases between the two ends. Germline V gene data show CDR1 as SGHDN and CDR2 as FVKESK. CDR3 region: CASSHEGPDTQYF. The CDR3 nucleotides read TGTGCCAGCAGCCACGAGGGCCCCGATACGCAGTATTTT.

This rearrangement joins TRBV7-6 to TRBJ2-3; weak D call: TRBD1 (6 bases). CDR3 size: 16 residues. V dropped 0 bases and J dropped 4 bases, with 14 bases sitting between them. Germline loops: CDR1 SGHVS, CDR2 FNYEAQ. The CDR3 loop reads CASSLAINRVPDTQYF. The DNA of the CDR3 is TGTGCCAGCAGCTTAGCCATCAACAGGGTCCCAGATACGCAGTATTTT. The full variable domain, completed using reference TRBV7-6 and TRBJ2-3, is GAGVSQSPRYKVTKRGQDVALRCDPISGHVSLYWYRQALGQGPEFLTYFNYEAQQDKSGLPNDRFSAERPEGSISTLTIQRTEQRDSAMYRCASSLAINRVPDTQYFGPGTRLTVL.

The V call is TRBV5-6, the J call TRBJ2-1, with TRBD1 as a possible D gene (6 bases). The CDR3 covers 12 residues. The V gene lost 0 bases and the J gene lost 9 bases, with 7 bases spanning the gap. Germline-derived CDR1 and CDR2 are SGHDT and YYEEEE. In DNA form, the CDR3 reads TGTGCCAGCAGCTTGGTCAGGGGTGAGCAGTTCTTC. Translated, it gives CASSLVRGEQFF.

This clone was picked up a small number of times. This chain joins TRBV4-2 and TRBJ2-7; 8 bases fit TRBD2. Looked up from germline, CDR1 is LGHNA and CDR2 is YNFKEQ. The V gene end was trimmed by 0 bases and the J gene end by 1 base; junction bases not matched to a gene: 2. The CDR3 length is 15 residues. The CDR3 bases are TGTGCCAGCAGCCAAGATACTAGCGGATCCTACGAGCAGTACTTC. Its protein is CASSQDTSGSYEQYF.

V gene TRBV4-2 combines with J gene TRBJ1-1, with D hard to call. CDR1 is LGHNA and CDR2 is YNFKEQ in the germline V gene. The V gene lost 5 bases and the J gene lost 2 bases, with 15 bases spanning the gap. This CDR3 is built from 15 residues. CDR3 sequence: CASSVGGPFNTEAFF. DNA of the CDR3: TGTGCCAGCAGCGTCGGTGGGCCCTTCAACACTGAAGCTTTCTTT.

This clone was seen many times. This chain links TRBV5-5 with TRBJ2-7; D remains ambiguous. There are 13 residues in the CDR3. CDR1 and CDR2 (germline): SGHKS, YYEKEE (reference sequence). Trimming pared 3 bases from V and 2 bases from J, leaving 9 bases between. CDR3 in amino acids: CASSSDIPYEQYF. The CDR3 bases are TGTGCCAGCAGCTCCGACATACCCTACGAGCAGTACTTC. Full variable domain (outside the CDR3, taken from reference TRBV5-5 and TRBJ2-7): DAGVTQSPTHLIKTRGQQVTLRCSPISGHKSVSWYQQVLGQGPQFIFQYYEKEERGRGNFPDRFSARQFPNYSSELNVNALLLGDSALYLCASSSDIPYEQYFGPGTRLTVT.

The rearrangement uses TRBV13 and TRBJ2-3, with 12 bases lining up with TRBD2. The CDR3 extends over 16 amino acids. Germline V gene data show CDR1 as PRHDT and CDR2 as FYEKMQ (reference sequence). V shed 6 bases and J 3 bases; nucleotides not matched to a gene: 7. The CDR3 region is CASSTLAGGLTDTQYF. The CDR3 DNA follows: TGTGCCAGCAGTACCCTAGCGGGGGGGCTGACAGATACGCAGTATTTT.

This clone came up once. The chain couples TRBV5-6 to TRBJ2-5; D is unclear. CDR1 is SGHDT and CDR2 is YYEEEE in the germline V gene. V lost 2 bases and J lost 1, with 9 bases in between. This CDR3 has 14 amino acids. CDR3 loop: CASSLRASQETQYF. The CDR3 DNA follows: TGTGCCAGCAGCTTACGGGCGTCCCAAGAGACCCAGTACTTC.

The chain links TRBV28 to TRBJ2-7, with a weak D call TRBD1 (6 bases). Trimming took off 6 bases at V and 2 bases at J, with 14 bases between the two ends. This CDR3 is built from 14 residues. CDR1 and CDR2 from the germline V gene are MDHEN and SYDVKM. The CDR3 bases are TGTGCCAGCAGCTCCGGGACACAGCCCTACGAGCAGTACTTC. It codes for CASSSGTQPYEQYF. Variable domain in full (rest from reference TRBV28 and TRBJ2-7): DVKVTQSSRYLVKRTGEKVFLECVQDMDHENMFWYRQDPGLGLRLIYFSYDVKMKEKGDIPEGYSVSREKKERFSLILESASTNQTSMYLCASSSGTQPYEQYFGPGTRLTVT.

This clone appeared a few times. The gene calls are TRBV10-2 and TRBJ2-2; TRBD2 might be the D (5 bases). Germline V gives CDR1 WSHSY, CDR2 SAAADI. CDR3 length: 17 amino acids. Trimming cost V 0 bases and J 5 bases, with 16 bases left between them. The CDR3 protein is CASSESHGLEWTGELFF. CDR3 in DNA: TGCGCCAGCAGTGAGTCCCACGGACTGGAATGGACCGGGGAGCTGTTTTTT.

The gene calls are TRBV6-5 and TRBJ2-5; D is perhaps TRBD2 (6 bases). The V end was cut by 0 bases, the J end by 2 bases, with 7 bases between. The germline V gene encodes CDR1 MNHEY and CDR2 SVGAGI. The CDR3 consists of 14 residues. CDR3 region: CASSYSGGQETQYF. The CDR3 region has the DNA TGTGCCAGCAGTTACTCCGGGGGTCAAGAGACCCAGTACTTC.

In its sample, this clone was seen a few times. The rearrangement joins TRBV13 to TRBJ2-1; 15 nucleotides line up with TRBD2. V shed 2 bases and J 7 bases; nucleotides not matched to a gene: 9. The germline CDR1 and CDR2 sequences are PRHDT and FYEKMQ (reference sequence). The CDR3 contains 18 residues. In nucleotides, the CDR3 is TGTGCCAGCAGCTTAAGGACTAGCGGGAGGGTTTCTGGGAATGAGCAGTTCTTC. Amino acid sequence: CASSLRTSGRVSGNEQFF.

This chain uses TRBV6-1 with TRBJ2-3, with 8 nucleotides matching TRBD2. The CDR3 totals 15 residues. The germline V gene has CDR1 MNHNS and CDR2 SASEGT. V shed 6 bases and J 1 base; nucleotides not matched to a gene: 6. The CDR3 DNA reads TGTGCCAGCAGGACCCCCGGGGGGGGCACAGATACGCAGTATTTT. Encoded protein: CASRTPGGGTDTQYF.